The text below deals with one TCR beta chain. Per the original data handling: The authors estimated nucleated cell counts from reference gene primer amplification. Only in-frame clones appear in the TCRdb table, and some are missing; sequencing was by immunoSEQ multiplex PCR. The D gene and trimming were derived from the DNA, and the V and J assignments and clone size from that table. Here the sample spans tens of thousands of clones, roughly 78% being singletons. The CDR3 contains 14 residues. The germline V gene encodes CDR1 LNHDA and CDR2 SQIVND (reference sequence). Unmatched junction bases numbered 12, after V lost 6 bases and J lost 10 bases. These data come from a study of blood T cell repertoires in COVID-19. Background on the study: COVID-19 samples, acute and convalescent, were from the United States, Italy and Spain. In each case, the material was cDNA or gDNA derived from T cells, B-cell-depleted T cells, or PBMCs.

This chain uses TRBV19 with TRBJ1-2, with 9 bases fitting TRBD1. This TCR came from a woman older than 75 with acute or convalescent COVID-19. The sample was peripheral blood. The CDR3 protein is CASSVGGQGKVYTF. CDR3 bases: TGTGCCAGTAGCGTTGGGGGACAGGGAAAAGTCTACACCTTC.